Listed here is a single T cell receptor (beta chain). The entry originates in a study of patients and donors after allogeneic stem cell transplantation. CDR1 SEHNR and CDR2 FQNEAQ come from the germline V gene (reference sequence). This CDR3 is built from 16 residues. The ends lost 0 bases at V and 1 base at J; junction bases unmatched: 4. MiXCR, run by TCRdb on the RT-PCR reads, gives a single entry per CDR3 protein. The profile shows about a million distinct CDR3 sequences, more than 15% of them singletons. The clonotype was recovered from a human donor who was either an allogeneic HSCT recipient or a stem cell or donor lymphocyte infusion donor (not recorded which). It is not recorded whose cells these are; they may come from a transplant donor. The V call is TRBV7-9, the J call TRBJ2-5; 8 bases fit TRBD1. Material for sequencing was blood, either unsorted or a sorted T cell fraction (not recorded which). CDR3 amino acids: CASSLAPGQAQETQYF. The CDR3 DNA is TGTGCCAGCAGCTTAGCACCGGGACAGGCCCAAGAGACCCAGTACTTC.